Each of the 22 T cell receptor beta chains below was sequenced from the same sample in a study of CXCR3-negative and CXCR3-positive naive CD8 T cells. Study-wide findings and caveats: When CXCR3-positive naive cells were set against CXCR3-negative naive cells, the former had more hydrophobic TRB CDR3s.

What these receptors recognize is not known. The libraries of TRB cDNA were prepared using 5' RACE with UMI labels. Reanalyzing the 5' RACE reads, TCRdb keeps one entry per CDR3 protein, without DNA. The sample yields over 100,000 distinct CDR3 sequences, of which the top ten take up 0.41%. The sample comprised naive CXCR3+ CD8+ T cells from blood. Subset described: CD45RO-CCR7+CD27+CD95- naive CD8+ T cells expressing CXCR3 (TNR3+). The receptors here all came from a human donor in good health. Some clones in this sample may be carry-over from other donors' samples.

This chain links TRBV5-4 with TRBJ2-2; the TCRdb D gene call, TRBD1, has no DNA to confirm it. Germline CDR1 and CDR2: SGHNT and YYREEE (reference sequence). The CDR3 has 15 residues. CDR3 loop: CASMRGDRNTGELFF.

The CDR3 spells CASSSYLAGVGNEQFF. The V gene is TRBV7-9, the J gene TRBJ2-1; TCRdb names TRBD2, which stays unverified in the absence of DNA. The CDR3 length is 16 residues. The germline CDR1 and CDR2 sequences are SEHNR and FQNEAQ (reference sequence).

The genes are TRBV9 and TRBJ2-1; TCRdb designates TRBD1, a call that cannot be tested without DNA. Germline assignment: CDR1 SGDLS and CDR2 YYNGEE. The length of the CDR3 is 16 residues. The CDR3 loop is CASSARTGSSYNEQFF.

The V call is TRBV5-1, the J call TRBJ2-1; TCRdb lists TRBD2, though no DNA is available to test this call. The CDR3 runs to 15 residues. CDR1 SGHRS and CDR2 YFSETQ come from the germline V gene. CDR3 sequence: CASSSGTSGGDEQFF.

The chain is built from TRBV29-1 and TRBJ2-1; the TRBD2 assignment by TCRdb is unverifiable without DNA. The CDR3 totals 13 residues. Germline-derived CDR1 and CDR2 are SQVTM and ANQGSEA. The chain's CDR3 is CSYLAAGLNEQFF.

This chain connects TRBV15 to TRBJ2-7; TCRdb names TRBD1, which stays unverified in the absence of DNA. This CDR3 is 13 amino acids long. CDR1 is LNHNV and CDR2 is YYDKDF in the germline V gene (reference sequence). The CDR3 loop is CATKQGSAEEQYF.

The CDR3 loop reads CASTEGGSLYNEQFF. This chain joins TRBV5-1 and TRBJ2-1; TCRdb reports TRBD2, a call that lacks DNA to check it against. CDR1 and CDR2 (germline): SGHRS, YFSETQ. The CDR3 runs 15 residues.

This chain uses TRBV27 with TRBJ2-1. CDR3 size: 12 residues. Per germline, CDR1 MNHEY and CDR2 SMNVEV (reference sequence). The CDR3: CASSGVYNEQFF.

This CDR3 is CASSLAAGTDYEQYF. The chain recombines TRBV5-4 with TRBJ2-7; TCRdb's assignment of TRBD1 cannot be checked, as there is no DNA. The CDR3 covers 15 residues. Germline lookup yields CDR1 SGHNT and CDR2 YYREEE (reference sequence).

The chain employs TRBV29-1 and TRBJ2-3; the D gene TCRdb calls, TRBD1, cannot be checked with no DNA. The CDR3 totals 14 residues. Germline CDR1 and CDR2: SQVTM and ANQGSEA. The CDR3 here is CSVETRVPWSHKYF.

The chain's CDR3 is CSVEGQGYEQYF. The chain recombines TRBV29-1 with TRBJ2-7; with no DNA, the TCRdb D assignment of TRBD1 cannot be verified. Germline V gene data show CDR1 as SQVTM and CDR2 as ANQGSEA. This CDR3 comprises 12 residues.

The gene calls are TRBV27 and TRBJ2-1. CDR3 length: 14 amino acids. Per germline, CDR1 MNHEY and CDR2 SMNVEV (reference sequence). CDR3: CASSSPSSYNEQFF.

The chain carries TRBV28 and TRBJ2-1. This CDR3 contains 15 residues. Looked up from germline, CDR1 is MDHEN and CDR2 is SYDVKM. This CDR3 reads CASSLDSLGYNEQFF.

This chain uses TRBV7-8 with TRBJ2-4. The CDR3 has 15 residues. Germline lookup yields CDR1 SGHVS and CDR2 FQNEAQ. This CDR3 is CASSLVGSNKNIQYF. Full variable domain (outside the CDR3, taken from reference TRBV7-8 and TRBJ2-4): GAGVSQSPRYKVAKRGQDVALRCDPISGHVSLFWYQQALGQGPEFLTYFQNEAQLDKSGLPSDRFFAERPEGSVSTLKIQRTQQEDSAVYLCASSLVGSNKNIQYFGAGTRLSVL.

This chain links TRBV4-1 with TRBJ2-7; TCRdb outputs TRBD1, but without DNA this stays unchecked. The CDR3 contains 13 residues. Germline CDR1 and CDR2: MGHRA and YSYEKL. The CDR3 spells CASSLPGAYEQYF.

The gene calls are TRBV3-1 and TRBJ2-5; TCRdb picks TRBD2, but there is no DNA to check that call. The CDR3 spans 17 residues. The V gene's germline CDR1 is LGHDT and CDR2 YNNKEL (reference sequence). CDR3 protein: CASSQDLAGASQETQYF.

CDR3 sequence: CASSKGPPSGANVLTF. J is TRBJ2-6 and V is TRBV21-1; absent DNA, TCRdb's TRBD1 call cannot be checked. TRBV21-1 is noted as a pseudogene. This CDR3 comprises 16 residues.

The genes are TRBV27 and TRBJ2-7; the D gene TCRdb calls, TRBD2, cannot be checked with no DNA. The CDR3 is made up of 14 amino acids. From germline, CDR1 is MNHEY and CDR2 SMNVEV (reference sequence). The chain's CDR3 is CASSFRAGGYEQYF.

This chain uses TRBV28 with TRBJ2-2; TCRdb calls TRBD1, which cannot be checked without DNA. From germline, CDR1 is MDHEN and CDR2 SYDVKM. The CDR3 length is 14 residues. The CDR3 region is CASTVRGEAGELFF. The entire variable domain, with the rest obtained from reference TRBV28 and TRBJ2-2, is as follows: DVKVTQSSRYLVKRTGEKVFLECVQDMDHENMFWYRQDPGLGLRLIYFSYDVKMKEKGDIPEGYSVSREKKERFSLILESASTNQTSMYLCASTVRGEAGELFFGEGSRLTVL.

The J gene is TRBJ1-2, the V gene TRBV4-1. The CDR3 extends over 15 amino acids. Germline V gives CDR1 MGHRA, CDR2 YSYEKL. CDR3 in amino acids: CASSLDRTSYYGYTF.

This chain uses TRBV15 with TRBJ2-1; no DNA is available, so the TRBD1 call from TCRdb remains unchecked. CDR3 length equals 16 residues. The germline CDR1 and CDR2 sequences are LNHNV and YYDKDF (reference sequence). Here the CDR3 reads CATSRMLAVPGDEQFF.

V usage is TRBV30 and J usage is TRBJ1-5. The germline CDR1 and CDR2 sequences are GTSNPN and SVGIG (reference sequence). CDR3 length equals 12 residues. The CDR3 here is CAWSVDRTAQHF.